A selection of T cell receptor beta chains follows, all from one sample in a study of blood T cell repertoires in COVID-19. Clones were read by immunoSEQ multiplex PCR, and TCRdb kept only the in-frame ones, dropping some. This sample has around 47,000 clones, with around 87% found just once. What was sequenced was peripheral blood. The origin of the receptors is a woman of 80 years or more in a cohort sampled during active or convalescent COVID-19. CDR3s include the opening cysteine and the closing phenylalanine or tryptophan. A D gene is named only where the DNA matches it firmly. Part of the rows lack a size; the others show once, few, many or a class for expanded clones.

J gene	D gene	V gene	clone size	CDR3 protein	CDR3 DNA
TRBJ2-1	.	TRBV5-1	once	CASSSLGTVSYNEQFF	TGCGCCAGCAGCTCCCTCGGGACTGTCTCCTACAATGAGCAGTTCTTC
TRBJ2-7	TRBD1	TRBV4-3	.	CASSQATGTAWGSYEQYF	TGCGCCAGCAGCCAAGCCACTGGGACAGCTTGGGGCTCCTACGAGCAGTACTTC
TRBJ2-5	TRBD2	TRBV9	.	CASSVGGAGGNQETQYF	TGTGCCAGCAGCGTAGGAGGAGCGGGAGGAAACCAAGAGACCCAGTACTTC
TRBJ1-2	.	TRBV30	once	CAWSSGNYGYTF	TGTGCCTGGAGTTCAGGGAACTATGGCTACACCTTC
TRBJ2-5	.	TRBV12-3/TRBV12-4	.	CASSQRPQETQYF	TGTGCCAGCAGCCAGCGGCCCCAAGAGACCCAGTACTTC
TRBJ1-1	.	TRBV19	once	CASSMDSRGQTNTEAFF	TGTGCCAGTAGTATGGATAGCCGCGGACAGACGAACACTGAAGCTTTCTTT
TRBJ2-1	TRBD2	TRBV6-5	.	CASRASGDNEQFF	TGTGCCAGCAGGGCTAGCGGCGACAATGAGCAGTTCTTC
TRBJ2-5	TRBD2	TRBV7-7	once	CASSMLAGEGETQYF	TGTGCTAGCAGCATGCTTGCGGGAGAGGGAGAGACCCAGTACTTC
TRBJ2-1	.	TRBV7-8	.	CASREVANEQFF	TGTGCCAGCAGGGAAGTAGCCAATGAGCAGTTCTTC
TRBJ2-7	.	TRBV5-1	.	CASSTQGQPYEQYF	TGCGCCAGCAGTACTCAGGGGCAACCCTACGAGCAGTACTTC
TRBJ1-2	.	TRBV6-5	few	CASRGRGGYTF	TGTGCCAGCAGAGGGCGGGGTGGCTACACCTTC
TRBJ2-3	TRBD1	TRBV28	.	CASSFEYDRVVADTQYF	TGTGCCAGCAGTTTTGAGTACGACAGGGTTGTAGCAGATACGCAGTATTTT
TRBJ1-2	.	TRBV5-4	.	CASSPYGGAVGYTF	TGTGCCAGCAGCCCCTATGGGGGGGCGGTAGGCTACACCTTC
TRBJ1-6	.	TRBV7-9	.	CASGRQNYNSPLHF	TGTGCCAGCGGGCGACAGAACTATAATTCACCCCTCCACTTT
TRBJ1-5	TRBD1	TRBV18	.	CASSPTDRVQPQHF	TGTGCCAGCTCCCCAACGGACAGGGTTCAGCCCCAGCATTTT
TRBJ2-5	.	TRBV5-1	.	CASSLGGDSPETQYF	TGCGCCAGCAGCTTGGGGGGGGACAGCCCAGAGACCCAGTACTTC
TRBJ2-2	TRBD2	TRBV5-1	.	CASSLAERGNTGELFF	TGCGCCAGCAGCTTGGCCGAGCGGGGGAACACCGGGGAGCTGTTTTTT
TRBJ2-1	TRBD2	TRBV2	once	CASSGRPTYNEQFF	TGTGCCAGCAGCGGGAGGCCGACCTACAATGAGCAGTTCTTC